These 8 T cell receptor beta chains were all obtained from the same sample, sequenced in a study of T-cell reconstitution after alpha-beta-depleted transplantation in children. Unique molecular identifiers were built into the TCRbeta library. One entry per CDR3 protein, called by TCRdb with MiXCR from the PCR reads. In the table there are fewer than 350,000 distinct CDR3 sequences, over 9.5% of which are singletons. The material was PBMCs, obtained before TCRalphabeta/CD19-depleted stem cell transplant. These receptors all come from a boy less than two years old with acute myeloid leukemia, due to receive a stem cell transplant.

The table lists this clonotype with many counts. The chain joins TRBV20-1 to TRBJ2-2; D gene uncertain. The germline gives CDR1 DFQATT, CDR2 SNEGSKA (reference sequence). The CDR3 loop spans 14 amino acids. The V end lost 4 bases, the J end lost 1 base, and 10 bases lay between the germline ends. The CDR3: CSAKQAMNTGELFF. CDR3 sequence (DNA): TGCAGTGCTAAGCAGGCGATGAACACCGGGGAGCTGTTTTTT.

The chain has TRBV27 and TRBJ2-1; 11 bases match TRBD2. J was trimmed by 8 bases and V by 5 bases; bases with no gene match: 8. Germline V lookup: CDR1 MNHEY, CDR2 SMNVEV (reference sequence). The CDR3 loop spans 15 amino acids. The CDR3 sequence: CASSLTSGVTDEQFF. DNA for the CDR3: TGTGCCAGCAGTCTGACTAGCGGGGTGACGGATGAGCAGTTCTTC.

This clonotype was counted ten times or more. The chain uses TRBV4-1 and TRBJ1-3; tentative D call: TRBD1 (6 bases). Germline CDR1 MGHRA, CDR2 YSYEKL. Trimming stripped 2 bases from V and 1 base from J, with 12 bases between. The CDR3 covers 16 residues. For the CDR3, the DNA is TGCGCCAGCAGCCAATTAGCAGGGACATCTGGAAACACCATATATTTT. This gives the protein CASSQLAGTSGNTIYF.

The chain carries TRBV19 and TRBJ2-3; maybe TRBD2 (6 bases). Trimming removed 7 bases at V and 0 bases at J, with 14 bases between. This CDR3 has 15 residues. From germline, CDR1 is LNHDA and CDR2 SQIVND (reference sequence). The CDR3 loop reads CASTIGTYSTDTQYF. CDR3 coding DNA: TGTGCCAGTACCATCGGGACTTACAGCACAGATACGCAGTATTTT.

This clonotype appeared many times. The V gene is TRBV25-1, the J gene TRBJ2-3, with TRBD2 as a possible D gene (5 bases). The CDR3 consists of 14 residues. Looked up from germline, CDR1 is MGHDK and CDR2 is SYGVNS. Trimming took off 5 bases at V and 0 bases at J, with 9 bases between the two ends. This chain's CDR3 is CASSKRGSTDTQYF. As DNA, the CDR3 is TGTGCCAGCAGTAAACGGGGAAGCACAGATACGCAGTATTTT.

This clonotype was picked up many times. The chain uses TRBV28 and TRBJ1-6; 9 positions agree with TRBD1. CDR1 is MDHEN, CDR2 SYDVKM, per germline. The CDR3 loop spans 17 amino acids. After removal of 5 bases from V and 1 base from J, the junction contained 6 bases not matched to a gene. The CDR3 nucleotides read TGTGCCAGCAGTCCCGGTGACAGGGGGTCCTATAATTCACCCCTCCACTTT. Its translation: CASSPGDRGSYNSPLHF.

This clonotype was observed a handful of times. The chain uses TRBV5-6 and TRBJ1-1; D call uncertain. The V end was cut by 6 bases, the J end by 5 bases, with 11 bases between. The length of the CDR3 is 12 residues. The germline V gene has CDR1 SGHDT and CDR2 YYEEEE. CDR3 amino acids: CASTYTGTEAFF. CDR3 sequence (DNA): TGTGCCAGCACGTACACCGGAACTGAAGCTTTCTTT.

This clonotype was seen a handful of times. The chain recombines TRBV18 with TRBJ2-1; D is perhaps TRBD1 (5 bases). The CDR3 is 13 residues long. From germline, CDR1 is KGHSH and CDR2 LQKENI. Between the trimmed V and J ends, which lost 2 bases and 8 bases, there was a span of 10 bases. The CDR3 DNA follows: TGTGCCAGCTCACCAGGGGCACTTGATGAGCAGTTCTTC. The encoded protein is CASSPGALDEQFF. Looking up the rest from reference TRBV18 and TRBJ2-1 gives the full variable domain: NAGVMQNPRHLVRRRGQEARLRCSPMKGHSHVYWYRQLPEEGLKFMVYLQKENIIDESGMPKERFSAEFPKEGPSILRIQQVVRGDSAAYFCASSPGALDEQFFGPGTRLTVL.